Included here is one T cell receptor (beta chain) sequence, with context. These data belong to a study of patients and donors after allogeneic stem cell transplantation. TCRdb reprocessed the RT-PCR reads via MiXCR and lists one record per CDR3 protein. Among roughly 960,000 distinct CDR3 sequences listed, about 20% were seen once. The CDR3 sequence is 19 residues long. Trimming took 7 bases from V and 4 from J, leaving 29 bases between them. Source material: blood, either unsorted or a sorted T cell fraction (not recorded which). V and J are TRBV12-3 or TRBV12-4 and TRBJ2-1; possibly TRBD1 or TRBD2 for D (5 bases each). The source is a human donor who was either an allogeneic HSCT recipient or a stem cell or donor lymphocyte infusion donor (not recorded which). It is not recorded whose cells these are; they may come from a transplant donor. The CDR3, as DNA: TGTGCCAGCACGGGAACGGACGAGGGGCGGGCCCCTTTGTACAATGAGCAGTTCTTC. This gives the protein CASTGTDEGRAPLYNEQFF.